These T cell receptor beta chains were read from a single sample in a study of vaccination effects on CD4 cells after COVID-19. The assay was immunoSEQ multiplex PCR, and TCRdb's table has in-frame clones only and misses some. The sample holds approximately 74,000 clones, over 75% seen once. Antigen specificity for these receptors is unknown. The sequences come from CD4+ T cells from PBMCs cultured with HCoV-OC43 spike peptides, collected after COVID-19 vaccination. These receptor sequences come from a human donor who received a COVID-19 vaccine. The CDR3 runs from the conserved cysteine through the conserved F or W. Each record gives: V gene, J gene, clone size, D gene, CDR3 DNA, CDR3 protein. The D gene is left open where the match is weak. A clone size is listed for some rows: how often the clone was seen (once, few, many), or a class if it is expanded.

v_gene: TRBV5-1
j_gene: TRBJ2-3
abundance: NA
d_gene: NA
CDR3nt: TGCGCCAGCAGCCTCACAGGGCTTAGCACAGATACGCAGTATTTT
CDR3aa: CASSLTGLSTDTQYF

v_gene: TRBV6-1
j_gene: TRBJ2-3
abundance: once
d_gene: NA
CDR3nt: TGTGCCAGCAGTGACCGCAGGCTCACAGATACGCAGTATTTT
CDR3aa: CASSDRRLTDTQYF

v_gene: TRBV5-1
j_gene: TRBJ2-5
abundance: NA
d_gene: NA
CDR3nt: TGCGCCAGCAGCTTGGCTGGGGCTAGCACCCAGTACTTC
CDR3aa: CASSLAGASTQYF

v_gene: TRBV30
j_gene: TRBJ1-1
abundance: once
d_gene: NA
CDR3nt: TGTGCCTGGAGTGTACAGTCAATAGCTTTCTTT
CDR3aa: CAWSVQSIAFF

v_gene: TRBV6-2/TRBV6-3
j_gene: TRBJ1-3
abundance: NA
d_gene: NA
CDR3nt: TGTGCCAGCAGTTACTCGTCCCTTAACTCTGGAAACACCATATATTTT
CDR3aa: CASSYSSLNSGNTIYF

v_gene: TRBV10-2
j_gene: TRBJ1-2
abundance: NA
d_gene: NA
CDR3nt: TGCGCCAGCAGTGAGAGGTCGGACGGTGGCTACACCTTC
CDR3aa: CASSERSDGGYTF

v_gene: TRBV7-6
j_gene: TRBJ2-2
abundance: NA
d_gene: NA
CDR3nt: TGTGCCAGCAGCCAGACTGGGGAGGCTTTCCACAACACCGGGGAGCTGTTTTTT
CDR3aa: CASSQTGEAFHNTGELFF

v_gene: TRBV5-1
j_gene: TRBJ2-2
abundance: NA
d_gene: NA
CDR3nt: TGCGCCAGCAGCTCCCACACGAACACCGGGGAGCTGTTTTTT
CDR3aa: CASSSHTNTGELFF

v_gene: TRBV10-3
j_gene: TRBJ1-5
abundance: NA
d_gene: NA
CDR3nt: TGTGCCATCAGTGAGCCGGGGTACAGGGATCAGCCCCAGCATTTT
CDR3aa: CAISEPGYRDQPQHF

v_gene: TRBV5-4
j_gene: TRBJ1-2
abundance: NA
d_gene: NA
CDR3nt: TGTGCCAGCAGCTTGGAGGGCACTCGGGCGAGGTATGGCTACACCTTC
CDR3aa: CASSLEGTRARYGYTF

v_gene: TRBV6-5
j_gene: TRBJ2-2
abundance: few
d_gene: NA
CDR3nt: TGTGCCAGCAGTTACGGGGTGACTCACGGGGAGCTGTTTTTT
CDR3aa: CASSYGVTHGELFF

v_gene: TRBV9
j_gene: TRBJ1-1
abundance: NA
d_gene: NA
CDR3nt: TGTGCCAGCAGCGTAGAACAGGGGAACACTGAAGCTTTCTTT
CDR3aa: CASSVEQGNTEAFF

v_gene: TRBV27
j_gene: TRBJ2-3
abundance: few
d_gene: TRBD2
CDR3nt: TGTGCCAGCAGACGTGATTTCGGGGGGGACACAGATACGCAGTATTTT
CDR3aa: CASRRDFGGDTDTQYF

v_gene: TRBV30
j_gene: TRBJ1-1
abundance: NA
d_gene: NA
CDR3nt: TGTGCCTGGGGGACGGCATATACAGCTTTCTTT
CDR3aa: CAWGTAYTAFF

v_gene: TRBV5-5
j_gene: TRBJ1-5
abundance: NA
d_gene: NA
CDR3nt: TGTGCCAGCAGCTTGTCGGGGTACGACAATCAGCCCCAGCATTTT
CDR3aa: CASSLSGYDNQPQHF

v_gene: TRBV5-1
j_gene: TRBJ2-3
abundance: NA
d_gene: TRBD1
CDR3nt: TGCGCCAGCAGCTTGGTGGGGACAGGGGGCTACGGCACAGATACGCAGTATTTT
CDR3aa: CASSLVGTGGYGTDTQYF

v_gene: TRBV6-1
j_gene: TRBJ2-6
abundance: NA
d_gene: NA
CDR3nt: TGTGCCAGCAGTGAAGCTGGGCAAAGGGTCTCTGGGGCCAACGTCCTGACTTTC
CDR3aa: CASSEAGQRVSGANVLTF

v_gene: TRBV2
j_gene: TRBJ1-1
abundance: NA
d_gene: NA
CDR3nt: TGTGCCAGCAGCCGGATTAACACTGAAGCTTTCTTT
CDR3aa: CASSRINTEAFF

v_gene: TRBV5-8
j_gene: TRBJ2-2
abundance: NA
d_gene: TRBD2
CDR3nt: TGTGCCAGCAGCCCAGCGGGGGGGCTAACCGGGGAGCTGTTTTTT
CDR3aa: CASSPAGGLTGELFF

v_gene: TRBV29-1
j_gene: TRBJ2-1
abundance: NA
d_gene: TRBD2
CDR3nt: TGCAGCGCCAACCCGACTAGCGGGGGCCTTTATAGGTTGAGCTCCTACAATGAGCAGTTCTTC
CDR3aa: CSANPTSGGLYRLSSYNEQFF

v_gene: TRBV4-1
j_gene: TRBJ1-3
abundance: NA
d_gene: TRBD1
CDR3nt: TGCGCCAGCAGCCGAACCGGGACAGTCCTCTCTGGAAACACCATATATTTT
CDR3aa: CASSRTGTVLSGNTIYF

v_gene: TRBV18
j_gene: TRBJ1-2
abundance: NA
d_gene: NA
CDR3nt: TGTGCCAGCTCACCCGCCCGACAGAATGGCTACACCTTC
CDR3aa: CASSPARQNGYTF

v_gene: TRBV5-1
j_gene: TRBJ1-5
abundance: once
d_gene: TRBD1
CDR3nt: TGCGCCAGCAGCTTCGGACCGGGACAGGGGGCAGATCAGCCCCAGCATTTT
CDR3aa: CASSFGPGQGADQPQHF

v_gene: TRBV9
j_gene: TRBJ2-1
abundance: NA
d_gene: NA
CDR3nt: TGTGCCAGCAGCCCCCATTATAGTGGCAATGAGCAGTTCTTC
CDR3aa: CASSPHYSGNEQFF

v_gene: TRBV19
j_gene: TRBJ2-5
abundance: NA
d_gene: NA
CDR3nt: TGTGCCAGTAGTAGTACTTGGTCCCAAGAGACCCAGTACTTC
CDR3aa: CASSSTWSQETQYF

v_gene: TRBV28
j_gene: TRBJ1-5
abundance: NA
d_gene: TRBD1
CDR3nt: TGTGCCAGCAGTCCCGGGACAGGGATTCAGCCCCAGCATTTT
CDR3aa: CASSPGTGIQPQHF

v_gene: TRBV6-1
j_gene: TRBJ1-2
abundance: NA
d_gene: NA
CDR3nt: TGTGCCAGCAGTGAAACGGTAAACTATGGCTACACCTTC
CDR3aa: CASSETVNYGYTF

v_gene: TRBV7-6
j_gene: TRBJ2-3
abundance: NA
d_gene: NA
CDR3nt: TGTGCCAGCAGCTTACTAGCCGACACCGCAGATACGCAGTATTTT
CDR3aa: CASSLLADTADTQYF

v_gene: TRBV15
j_gene: TRBJ1-1
abundance: NA
d_gene: NA
CDR3nt: TGTGCCACCAGCAGAGTGGCCAGGGGTACTGAAGCTTTCTTT
CDR3aa: CATSRVARGTEAFF

v_gene: TRBV6-5
j_gene: TRBJ2-1
abundance: few
d_gene: TRBD1
CDR3nt: TGTGCCAGCAGGACAGGGTTCTACAATGAGCAGTTCTTC
CDR3aa: CASRTGFYNEQFF

v_gene: TRBV29-1
j_gene: TRBJ1-1
abundance: few
d_gene: TRBD1
CDR3nt: TGCAGCGTCAAACAGGGGGCGACCATGACCACTGAAGCTTTCTTT
CDR3aa: CSVKQGATMTTEAFF

v_gene: TRBV19
j_gene: TRBJ1-2
abundance: NA
d_gene: NA
CDR3nt: TGTGCCAGTAGTTTACTAAATGGCTACACCTTC
CDR3aa: CASSLLNGYTF

v_gene: TRBV7-3
j_gene: TRBJ2-2
abundance: NA
d_gene: NA
CDR3nt: TGTGCCAGCAGCTTAACGTCTGTGGGATCCGGGGAGCTGTTTTTT
CDR3aa: CASSLTSVGSGELFF

v_gene: TRBV18
j_gene: TRBJ1-4
abundance: NA
d_gene: TRBD1
CDR3nt: TGTGCCAGCTCACCAACCGCCGGGACAGGGAACGAAAAACTGTTTTTT
CDR3aa: CASSPTAGTGNEKLFF

v_gene: TRBV12-5
j_gene: TRBJ1-1
abundance: NA
d_gene: TRBD1
CDR3nt: TGTGCTAGTGCGCTCCGACAGGGGATGACTTGGGACACTGAAGCTTTCTTT
CDR3aa: CASALRQGMTWDTEAFF

v_gene: TRBV7-2
j_gene: TRBJ2-2
abundance: NA
d_gene: NA
CDR3nt: TGTGCCAGCAGCTTAGCGGGGCGGGGGCCCCAGGGGGAGCTGTTTTTT
CDR3aa: CASSLAGRGPQGELFF

v_gene: TRBV12-3/TRBV12-4
j_gene: TRBJ1-2
abundance: NA
d_gene: NA
CDR3nt: TGTGCCAGCAGTTACGAGGGTCGGGGCTACACCTTC
CDR3aa: CASSYEGRGYTF

v_gene: TRBV18
j_gene: TRBJ1-3
abundance: few
d_gene: TRBD1
CDR3nt: TGTGCCGGACGACAGGGATCGGCTGGAAACACCATATATTTT
CDR3aa: CAGRQGSAGNTIYF

v_gene: TRBV6-4
j_gene: TRBJ2-2
abundance: NA
d_gene: TRBD1
CDR3nt: TGTGCCAGCAGTCCCGACAGGGGAGGCGGGGAGCTGTTTTTT
CDR3aa: CASSPDRGGGELFF

v_gene: TRBV7-8
j_gene: TRBJ2-3
abundance: NA
d_gene: NA
CDR3nt: TGTGCCAGCAGCTTACCGGGGTCCCCAGATACGCAGTATTTT
CDR3aa: CASSLPGSPDTQYF

v_gene: TRBV24-1
j_gene: TRBJ1-6
abundance: NA
d_gene: NA
CDR3nt: TGTGCCACCAGTGTCCCCGGCCCACCCTCCTATAATTCACCCCTCCACTTT
CDR3aa: CATSVPGPPSYNSPLHF

v_gene: TRBV7-8
j_gene: TRBJ1-1
abundance: once
d_gene: NA
CDR3nt: TGTGCCAGCAGCTTAGCTTCCATCGGGCTGAACACTGAAGCTTTCTTT
CDR3aa: CASSLASIGLNTEAFF

v_gene: TRBV30
j_gene: TRBJ1-4
abundance: once
d_gene: NA
CDR3nt: TGTGCCTGGAGTGATCAGGGACCGTTCAGTGAAAAACTGTTTTTT
CDR3aa: CAWSDQGPFSEKLFF

v_gene: TRBV6-2/TRBV6-3
j_gene: TRBJ1-5
abundance: NA
d_gene: TRBD1
CDR3nt: TGTGCCAGCAGACCTCGGACAGGGGAGGTTAGTCAGCCCCAGCATTTT
CDR3aa: CASRPRTGEVSQPQHF

v_gene: TRBV2
j_gene: TRBJ2-5
abundance: NA
d_gene: NA
CDR3nt: TGTGCCAGCAGGGCGGACCACACTGGGGAGACCCAGTACTTC
CDR3aa: CASRADHTGETQYF

v_gene: TRBV3-1/TRBV3-2
j_gene: TRBJ1-2
abundance: NA
d_gene: NA
CDR3nt: TGTGCCAGCAGCCGTCCTTCCGGGACACTTACAGGGGGCTACACCTTC
CDR3aa: CASSRPSGTLTGGYTF

v_gene: TRBV9
j_gene: TRBJ1-3
abundance: NA
d_gene: NA
CDR3nt: TGTGCCAGCAGCCCCCCCGGGGCTGGAAACACCATATATTTT
CDR3aa: CASSPPGAGNTIYF

v_gene: TRBV9
j_gene: TRBJ2-2
abundance: NA
d_gene: NA
CDR3nt: TGTGCCAGCAGCGTAGGAGGCATTCGCACCGGGGAGCTGTTTTTT
CDR3aa: CASSVGGIRTGELFF

v_gene: TRBV28
j_gene: TRBJ2-5
abundance: NA
d_gene: TRBD1
CDR3nt: TGTGCCAGCAGTTCCCCCGGACAGGGCGTCGAGACCCAGTACTTC
CDR3aa: CASSSPGQGVETQYF

v_gene: TRBV12-3/TRBV12-4
j_gene: TRBJ2-3
abundance: NA
d_gene: NA
CDR3nt: TGTGCCAGCAGGCTAGTCGGGGCAGATACGCAGTATTTT
CDR3aa: CASRLVGADTQYF

v_gene: TRBV6-6
j_gene: TRBJ1-1
abundance: few
d_gene: NA
CDR3nt: TGTGCCAGCAGTTACTCCGAGGCTGAAGCTTTCTTT
CDR3aa: CASSYSEAEAFF

v_gene: TRBV6-5
j_gene: TRBJ1-5
abundance: NA
d_gene: NA
CDR3nt: TGTGCCAGCAGGGGGGGCGCGGGTCAGCCCCAGCATTTT
CDR3aa: CASRGGAGQPQHF